Many counts were recorded for the clone carrying this T cell receptor beta chain. The antigen is unknown. The trim removed 2 bases at V and 6 bases at J, leaving 14 bases unmatched. The germline CDR1 and CDR2 sequences are SNHLY and FYNNEI. The CDR3 has 17 amino acids. The entry originates in a study of CD8 T cells in ankylosing spondylitis. Study results and caveats: Ankylosing spondylitis blood appeared to be characterized by a TCR beta motif of roughly eight highly homologous variants. Disease-linked clones reportedly concentrated significantly in matched ankylosing spondylitis synovial fluid. Relatively scarce in peripheral blood, disease-linked clones were CD8+.

MiXCR, applied by TCRdb to the 5' RACE reads, yields one record per CDR3 protein. Among about 210,000 distinct CDR3 sequences listed, roughly 6.6% were seen once. The V gene is TRBV2, the J gene TRBJ2-3; 7 bases align to TRBD1. The sequence was collected from a male donor with ankylosing spondylitis. Sequenced material: blood, either unsorted or a sorted T cell fraction (not recorded which). CDR3 sequence reads: CASSETKTGSTLDTQYF. The CDR3 nucleotides read TGTGCCAGCAGTGAAACGAAGACAGGGTCTACTCTCGATACGCAGTATTTT.